This is a list of T cell receptor beta chains from one sample in a study of cytomegalovirus exposure and HLA in healthy donors. Generated by immunoSEQ multiplex PCR, the TCRdb table keeps only in-frame clones and is missing some. The sample contains about 110,000 clones, 70% to 80% of which appear only once. Sequencing used PBMCs. The receptor source for this set is a woman aged 40 to 50 in good health and CMV-seropositive. The conserved cysteine and the conserved F or W are not part of the CDR3 here. D genes are given only for firm matches. Size is omitted from some rows. Given values are once, few, many or a class for expanded clones.

d_gene	abundance	v_gene	CDR3aa
TRBD1	.	TRBV4-1	ASSRYGTGRGQPQH
TRBD2	few	TRBV11-3	ASSLVLAATDTQY
TRBD1	.	TRBV5-6	ASSLEDRDEQF
.	.	TRBV18	ASSPLSQLGANVLT
.	.	TRBV7-6	ASSSTEGAGAF
.	.	TRBV30	AWKSTSSSPLH
TRBD1	.	TRBV30	AWTPGGRGEQY
.	.	TRBV4-1	ASSQGAGRGETQY
TRBD2	.	TRBV5-1	ASTGLAGANTGELF
.	few	TRBV25-1	ASSEYSYNSPLH
TRBD1	.	TRBV9	ASSVEGQGFEAF
.	few	TRBV5-1	ASSFGSSDDTQY
TRBD1	.	TRBV5-1	ASSSQTGFNEQF
TRBD1	.	TRBV5-1	ASSLQGSVNEQF
TRBD2	once	TRBV27	ASSLSPGGGSDTQY
TRBD2	few	TRBV5-6	ASSFPSGEETQY
.	.	TRBV5-8	ASSWKDKNYGYT
.	.	TRBV9	ASSVGGGPSSYNEQF
.	.	TRBV7-8	ASSLGSNTEAF
TRBD1	.	TRBV5-1	ASSTVSDRTYEQY
.	few	TRBV18	ASSPADGYT
TRBD2	.	TRBV28	ASSLIAGGLRNEQF
TRBD1	.	TRBV5-8	ASSLGQGRRTEAF
TRBD1	.	TRBV7-2	ASSASDRRTEAF
.	.	TRBV5-1	ASSWGGYTNTEAF
TRBD1	.	TRBV7-8	ASSYPSGTAYEQY
TRBD1	.	TRBV7-9	ASSLVTPGGMNTEAF
TRBD2	.	TRBV2	ASSVLALGQDTQY
.	.	TRBV7-9	SWGLATDTQY
.	.	TRBV5-1	ASSAQAQASYEQY
.	.	TRBV7-9	ASELSYEQY
TRBD2	.	TRBV5-1	ASSLASGGYNEQF
TRBD1	.	TRBV23-1	ASSQSVALPTRDRDSNQPQH
.	.	TRBV7-2	ASSLAFLYEQY
TRBD1	.	TRBV4-1	ASRVTGGVTNEKLF
TRBD1	.	TRBV4-1	ASSRQGALGAGGQETQY
TRBD1	.	TRBV2	ASSEWTGWNTIY
.	few	TRBV28	ASSLGTHQPQH